This TCR beta chain was recovered during a study of Graves' ophthalmopathy and Graves' hyperthyroidism. As for the study in general: Samples of peripheral blood were obtained at initial diagnosis, prior to treatment of any kind.

Whole-study results and caveats: This model predicted ophthalmopathy progression (sensitivity around 70%, specificity about 72%).

The V gene's germline CDR1 is MGHDK and CDR2 SYGVNS. This CDR3 is built from 15 residues. J was trimmed by 7 bases and V by 11 bases; bases with no gene match: 14. Details on this clonotype: Its antigen is as yet unknown.

The study amplified TCR beta CDR3 regions using RNA transcripts. Second-round multiplex PCR came after a first-round RT-PCR that employed HTBI primers. TCRdb passed the multiplex PCR reads through MiXCR, listing each CDR3 protein once. This sample carries some 750,000 distinct CDR3 sequences, 40% of them seen once, and the ten largest clones take roughly 45%. As the starting material, over 9.5 ml of fresh peripheral blood yielded the PBMCs. The chain carries TRBV25-1 and TRBJ1-6; the match to TRBD1 covers 7 bases. The receptor comes from an adult man with Graves' ophthalmopathy. Sequences were obtained from peripheral blood. The CDR3 region is CAWGHGTARNSPLHF. CDR3 DNA sequence: TGTGCCTGGGGACACGGGACAGCAAGAAATTCACCCCTCCACTTT.